Below, 8 T cell receptor beta chains from the same sample are listed, as sequenced in a study of metastatic and nonmetastatic thyroid tumors. Each patient went into thyroid surgery without having received any treatment. TCRdb reassembled clones from the PCR reads with MiXCR. Here the sample spans some 86,000 clones, roughly an eighth being singletons. Sequenced sample: tumor tissue. These receptors originate from a female donor with papillary thyroid cancer or a benign thyroid nodule (not recorded which). Some clones in this sample may be carry-over from other donors' samples.

This clone was found many times. This chain uses TRBV2 with TRBJ1-1, with D uncertain. CDR1 is SNHLY, CDR2 FYNNEI, per germline. Trimming left V 1 base short and J 5 bases short, with 14 bases between. The CDR3 is made up of 15 amino acids. The DNA of the CDR3 is TGTGCCAGCAGTGAAGGCCCGGGGTCGAGGACTGAAGCTTTCTTT. Translating it yields CASSEGPGSRTEAFF.

This clone was seen only a few times. Other DNA sequences from this sample encode an identical CDR3 as well. The chain employs TRBV4-1 and TRBJ2-7; 7 bases agree with TRBD2. V shed 0 bases, J shed 1 base, and the junction held 12 bases outside the gene matches. The CDR3 length is 18 residues. From germline, CDR1 is MGHRA and CDR2 YSYEKL. CDR3 protein: CASSQDGPGTSVSYEQYF. CDR3 nucleotide sequence: TGCGCCAGCAGCCAAGATGGTCCCGGTACTAGCGTTTCCTACGAGCAGTACTTC.

With respect to this clone: This could be a read error, since a much larger clone is one nucleotide away. The chain employs TRBV19 and TRBJ2-7; D is undetermined. V shed 3 bases and J shed 6 bases, with 15 bases lying between them. CDR3 length: 14 amino acids. CDR1 and CDR2 (germline): LNHDA, SQIVND (reference sequence). This CDR3 reads CASSIQSHRAEQYF. The CDR3 DNA reads TGTGCCAGTAGTATTCAGAGCCACCGCGCCGAGCAGTACTTC.

This clone was detected many times. This chain links TRBV7-3 with TRBJ2-7, with D perhaps TRBD1 or TRBD2 (5 bases each). The V gene's germline CDR1 is SGHTA and CDR2 FQGTGA. V lost 5 bases and J lost 2, with 13 bases in between. The CDR3 extends over 14 amino acids. CDR3 DNA: TGTGCCAGCAGCCCCAGGGACCGGGCCTACGAGCAGTACTTC. Protein sequence: CASSPRDRAYEQYF.

This clone was found many times. The rearrangement joins TRBV19 to TRBJ2-7; 7 bases line up with TRBD2. This CDR3 has 13 amino acids. Germline V gene lookup returns CDR1 LNHDA and CDR2 SQIVND (reference sequence). V shed 9 bases, J shed 3 bases, and the junction held 8 bases outside the gene matches. Written as DNA, the CDR3 is TGTGCCAGCTCAACGGGACTACGCTACGAGCAGTACTTC. Protein sequence: CASSTGLRYEQYF.

This clone occurred a few times. Other nucleotide sequences from this sample produce the same CDR3. This chain's CDR3 is CASSSRADTDTQYF. DNA of the CDR3: TGTGCCAGCAGTTCCCGGGCTGATACCGATACGCAGTATTTT. The rearrangement links TRBV28 to TRBJ2-3, with D unclear. Germline lookup yields CDR1 MDHEN and CDR2 SYDVKM. V lost 4 bases, J lost 6 bases, and 14 bases lay in between. The CDR3 length is 14 residues.

This clone was observed at least ten times. This chain connects TRBV28 to TRBJ1-2; D not certain. Per the germline V gene, CDR1 is MDHEN and CDR2 is SYDVKM. Trimming removed 8 bases from V and 7 bases from J, with 11 bases in between. The CDR3 is 11 residues long. CDR3 sequence (DNA): TGTGCCAGCCAGATAGCTGGTGGCTACACCTTC. The encoded protein is CASQIAGGYTF.

Ten or more counts support this clone. V gene TRBV4-1 combines with J gene TRBJ2-5; the match to TRBD2 covers 11 bases. CDR1 is MGHRA, CDR2 YSYEKL, per germline. V shed 3 bases and J 5 bases; nucleotides not matched to a gene: 8. The CDR3 loop spans 16 amino acids. The CDR3, as DNA: TGCGCCAGCAGCCACAGTAGCGGGAGGGCCGGTGAGACCCAGTACTTC. Amino acid sequence: CASSHSSGRAGETQYF.